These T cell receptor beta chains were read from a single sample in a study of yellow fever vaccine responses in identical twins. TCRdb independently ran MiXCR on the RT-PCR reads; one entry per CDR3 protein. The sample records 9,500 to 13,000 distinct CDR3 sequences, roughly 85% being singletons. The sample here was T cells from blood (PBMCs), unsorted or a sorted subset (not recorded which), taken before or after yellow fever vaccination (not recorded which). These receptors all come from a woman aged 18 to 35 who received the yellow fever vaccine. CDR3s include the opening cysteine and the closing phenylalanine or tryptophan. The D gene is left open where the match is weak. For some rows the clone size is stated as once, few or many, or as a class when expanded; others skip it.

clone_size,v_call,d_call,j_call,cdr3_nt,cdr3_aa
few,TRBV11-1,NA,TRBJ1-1,TGTGCCAGTGGGACTGAAGCTTTCTTT,CASGTEAFF
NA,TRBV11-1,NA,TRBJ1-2,TGTGCCAGCAGCTTCGGGGCTAACTATGGCTACACCTTC,CASSFGANYGYTF
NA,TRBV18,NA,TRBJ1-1,TGTGCCAGCTCACCAGGGGGGAACACTGAAGCTTTCTTT,CASSPGGNTEAFF
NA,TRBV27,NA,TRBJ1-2,TGTGCCAGCAGTTTATGGGGGGCCGCCCCCAACTATGGCTACACCTTC,CASSLWGAAPNYGYTF
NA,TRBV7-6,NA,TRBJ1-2,TGTGCCAGCAGCTTAGGGGGGGCGGGGTATGGCTACACCTTC,CASSLGGAGYGYTF
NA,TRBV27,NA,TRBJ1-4,TGTGCCAGCAGTTCAACAGCAACTAATGAAAAACTGTTTTTT,CASSSTATNEKLFF
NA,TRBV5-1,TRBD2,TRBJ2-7,TGCGCCAGCAGCTTAGGGACTAGCGGGAGCATCTACGAGCAGTACTTC,CASSLGTSGSIYEQYF
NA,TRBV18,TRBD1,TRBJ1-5,TGTGCCAGCTCAAGACAGGGCTGGAATGGCAATCAGCCCCAGCATTTT,CASSRQGWNGNQPQHF
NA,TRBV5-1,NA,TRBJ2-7,TGCGCCAGCAGCTTGGATCCAGACTTCTCCTACGAGCAGTACTTC,CASSLDPDFSYEQYF
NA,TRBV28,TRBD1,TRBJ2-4,TGTGCCAGCAGTTCGGTGACAGGGGGGGACATTCAGTACTTC,CASSSVTGGDIQYF
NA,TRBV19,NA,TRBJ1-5,TGTGCCAGTAATCAGGGCAATCAGCCCCAGCATTTT,CASNQGNQPQHF